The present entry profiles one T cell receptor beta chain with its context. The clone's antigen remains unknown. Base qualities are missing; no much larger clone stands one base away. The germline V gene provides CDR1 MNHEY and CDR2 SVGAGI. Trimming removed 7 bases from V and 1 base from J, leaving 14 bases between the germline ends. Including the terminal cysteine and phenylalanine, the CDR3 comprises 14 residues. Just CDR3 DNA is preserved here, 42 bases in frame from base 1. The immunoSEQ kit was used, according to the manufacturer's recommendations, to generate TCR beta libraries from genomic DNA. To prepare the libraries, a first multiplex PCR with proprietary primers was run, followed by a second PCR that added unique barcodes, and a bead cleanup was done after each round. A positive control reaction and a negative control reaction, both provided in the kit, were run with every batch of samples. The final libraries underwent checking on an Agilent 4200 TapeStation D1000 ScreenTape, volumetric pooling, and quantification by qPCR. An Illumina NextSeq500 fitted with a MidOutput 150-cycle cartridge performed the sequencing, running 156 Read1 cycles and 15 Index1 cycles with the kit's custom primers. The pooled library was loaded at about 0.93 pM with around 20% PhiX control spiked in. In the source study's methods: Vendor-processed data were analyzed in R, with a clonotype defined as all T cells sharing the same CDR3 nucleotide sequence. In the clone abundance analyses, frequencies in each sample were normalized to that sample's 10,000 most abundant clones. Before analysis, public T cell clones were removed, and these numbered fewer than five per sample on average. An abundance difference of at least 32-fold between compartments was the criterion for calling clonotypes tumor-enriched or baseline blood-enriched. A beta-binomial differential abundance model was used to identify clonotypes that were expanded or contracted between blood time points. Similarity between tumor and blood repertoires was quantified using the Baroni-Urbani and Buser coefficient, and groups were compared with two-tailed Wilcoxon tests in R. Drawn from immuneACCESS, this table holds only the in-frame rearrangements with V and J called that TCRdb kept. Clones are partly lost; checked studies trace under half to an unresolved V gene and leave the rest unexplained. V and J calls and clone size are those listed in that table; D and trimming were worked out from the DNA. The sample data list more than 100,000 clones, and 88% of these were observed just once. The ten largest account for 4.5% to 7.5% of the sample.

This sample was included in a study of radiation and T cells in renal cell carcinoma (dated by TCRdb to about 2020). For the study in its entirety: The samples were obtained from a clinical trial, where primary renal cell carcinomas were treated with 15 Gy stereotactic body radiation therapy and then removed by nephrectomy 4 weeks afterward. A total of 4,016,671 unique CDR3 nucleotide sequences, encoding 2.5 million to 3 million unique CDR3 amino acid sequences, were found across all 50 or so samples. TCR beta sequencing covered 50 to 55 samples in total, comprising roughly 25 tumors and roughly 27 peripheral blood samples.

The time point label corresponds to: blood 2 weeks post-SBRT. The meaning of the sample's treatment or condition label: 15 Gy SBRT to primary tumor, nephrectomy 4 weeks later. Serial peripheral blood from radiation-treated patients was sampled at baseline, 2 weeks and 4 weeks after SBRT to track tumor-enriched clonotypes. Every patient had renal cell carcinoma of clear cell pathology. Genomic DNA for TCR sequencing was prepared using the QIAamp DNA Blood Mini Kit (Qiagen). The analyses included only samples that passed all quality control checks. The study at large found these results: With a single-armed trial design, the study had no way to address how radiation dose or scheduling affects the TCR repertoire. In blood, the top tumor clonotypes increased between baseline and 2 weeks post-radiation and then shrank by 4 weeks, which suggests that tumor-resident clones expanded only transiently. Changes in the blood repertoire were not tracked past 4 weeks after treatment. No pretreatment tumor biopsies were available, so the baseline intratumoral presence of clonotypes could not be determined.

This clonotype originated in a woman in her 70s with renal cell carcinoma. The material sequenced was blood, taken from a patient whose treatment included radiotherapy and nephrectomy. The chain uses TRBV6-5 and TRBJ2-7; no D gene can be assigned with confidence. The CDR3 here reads CASTNPGRSYEQYF. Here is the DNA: TGTGCCAGCACCAACCCGGGCAGGTCCTACGAGCAGTACTTC.